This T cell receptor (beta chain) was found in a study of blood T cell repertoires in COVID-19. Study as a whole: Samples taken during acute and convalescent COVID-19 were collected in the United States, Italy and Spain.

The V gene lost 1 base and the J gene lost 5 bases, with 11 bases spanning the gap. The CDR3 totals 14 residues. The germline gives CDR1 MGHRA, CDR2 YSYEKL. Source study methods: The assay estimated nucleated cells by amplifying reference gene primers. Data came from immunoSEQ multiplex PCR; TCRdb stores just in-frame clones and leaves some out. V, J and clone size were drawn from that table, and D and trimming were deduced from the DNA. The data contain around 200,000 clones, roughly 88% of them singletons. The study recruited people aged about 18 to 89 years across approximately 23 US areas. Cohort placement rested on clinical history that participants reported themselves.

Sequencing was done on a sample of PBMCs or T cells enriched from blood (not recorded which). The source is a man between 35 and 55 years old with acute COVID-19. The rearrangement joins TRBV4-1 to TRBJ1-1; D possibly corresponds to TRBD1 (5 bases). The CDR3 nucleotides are TGCGCCAGCAGCCAAGTAAAGGGGAGGACTGAAGCTTTCTTT. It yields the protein CASSQVKGRTEAFF.